This is a list of T cell receptor beta chains from one sample in a study of cytomegalovirus exposure and HLA in healthy donors. Here immunoSEQ multiplex PCR was the method, and the copy in TCRdb shows in-frame clones only, minus some. The sample lists 130,000 or so clones; more than 70% were seen once. Sequences were obtained from PBMCs. These receptors came from a woman aged 25-40 years in good health and CMV-seronegative. Each CDR3 is given with its conserved first and last residue. The D gene is left open where the match is weak. Clone size is given for some rows only: seen once, a few or many times, or a class if the clone is expanded.

v_call	j_call	d_call	clone_size	cdr3_nt	cdr3_aa
TRBV6-5	TRBJ2-7	NA	NA	TGTGCCAGCAGTTACGGTAGAGCCTACGAGCAGTACTTC	CASSYGRAYEQYF
TRBV5-1	TRBJ1-3	TRBD1	NA	TGCGCCAGTAGGGACAGGAACTCTGGAAACACCATATATTTT	CASRDRNSGNTIYF
TRBV6-6	TRBJ1-1	NA	NA	TGTGCCAGCAGGGGCGGGTTGAACACTGAAGCTTTCTTT	CASRGGLNTEAFF
TRBV18	TRBJ1-4	TRBD1	NA	TGTGCCAGCTCACCACCAAGGACAGGGGGCGCTTATGAAAAACTGTTTTTT	CASSPPRTGGAYEKLFF
TRBV7-2	TRBJ1-2	TRBD1	once	TGTGCCAGCAGCCAGACAGGGGGAATTGGCTACACCTTC	CASSQTGGIGYTF
TRBV7-9	TRBJ2-2	TRBD2	NA	TGTGCCAGCAGCTACTGGACTAGCGGGAACACCGGGGAGCTGTTTTTT	CASSYWTSGNTGELFF
TRBV9	TRBJ1-1	NA	NA	TGTGCCAGCAGCGTGGCAATGAACACTGAAGCTTTCTTT	CASSVAMNTEAFF
TRBV4-2	TRBJ1-2	NA	NA	TGTGCCAGCAGCCAAGAGGGCGGGGCAGCCCGAGATGGCTACACCTTC	CASSQEGGAARDGYTF
TRBV28	TRBJ2-5	NA	NA	TGTGCCAGCATCCGCGGGCACCAAGAGACCCAGTACTTC	CASIRGHQETQYF
TRBV11-2	TRBJ2-7	NA	NA	TGTGCCAGCAGTTCCCTGGCGGGGGCCTCCTACGAGCAGTACTTC	CASSSLAGASYEQYF
TRBV9	TRBJ1-4	NA	NA	TGTGCCAGCAGCCCTTCGGGGGCAACTAATGAAAAACTGTTTTTT	CASSPSGATNEKLFF
TRBV2	TRBJ1-4	NA	NA	TGTGCCAGCAGTGGGGAGAAACTGTTTTTT	CASSGEKLFF
TRBV6-6	TRBJ2-7	NA	NA	TGTGCCAGCACCCAGGGAGGTGGTGGAGTTTTCTACGAGCAGTACTTC	CASTQGGGGVFYEQYF
TRBV19	TRBJ1-1	NA	NA	TGTGCCAGTAGTATATCACAGGGCTGGGACACTGAAGCTTTCTTT	CASSISQGWDTEAFF
TRBV2	TRBJ1-2	NA	NA	TGTGCCAGCAGCGTCGGTGGCTACACCTTC	CASSVGGYTF
TRBV11-2	TRBJ2-1	TRBD2	NA	TGTGCCAGCAGCTTTAGCGGGGGTGAGCAGTTCTTC	CASSFSGGEQFF
TRBV6-5	TRBJ2-7	TRBD1	NA	TGTGCCAGGGGACAGGCATCCTACGAGCAGTACTTC	CARGQASYEQYF
TRBV7-8	TRBJ1-1	TRBD1	NA	TGTGCCAGCAGCTTATCGGCAGGGGGCACTGAAGCTTTCTTT	CASSLSAGGTEAFF
TRBV19	TRBJ1-2	NA	NA	TGTGCCAGTAGTCGGGGAGAGGCCCACGGCTACACCTTC	CASSRGEAHGYTF
TRBV6-6	TRBJ2-7	TRBD1	NA	TGTGCCAGCACCACAGGGGTCGACGAGCAGTACTTC	CASTTGVDEQYF
TRBV7-2	TRBJ2-1	NA	NA	TGTGCCAGCAGTACTATTCATGAGCAGTTCTTC	CASSTIHEQFF
TRBV18	TRBJ1-4	TRBD1	once	TGTGCCAGCTCATCCGGACAGGGGCAAAAACTGTTTTTT	CASSSGQGQKLFF
TRBV9	TRBJ2-7	TRBD1	many	TGTGCCAGCAGCGTAGGTTTCACAGGGGCCTACGAGCAGTACTTC	CASSVGFTGAYEQYF
TRBV11-3	TRBJ2-3	NA	NA	TGTGCCAGCAGCTTAGGGGCCGAGACGCAGTATTTT	CASSLGAETQYF
TRBV6-5	TRBJ2-2	NA	NA	TGTGCCAGCAGTTACTCGAGACAGCCGAACACCGGGGAGCTGTTTTTT	CASSYSRQPNTGELFF
TRBV19	TRBJ1-6	NA	few	TGTGCCAGTAGTAGCCGGGAATATAATTCACCCCTCCACTTT	CASSSREYNSPLHF
TRBV4-3	TRBJ2-1	TRBD2	few	TGCGCCAGCAGCCAAGAGCAGCGGGGCTACAATGAGCAGTTCTTC	CASSQEQRGYNEQFF
TRBV20-1	TRBJ2-5	NA	NA	TGCAGCCTAACGTACCAAGAGACCCAGTACTTC	CSLTYQETQYF
TRBV25-1	TRBJ2-2	TRBD2	NA	TGTGCCAGCAGTGAACTAGCGGGGGGCAAGGGGGAGCTGTTTTTT	CASSELAGGKGELFF
TRBV19	TRBJ1-5	NA	NA	TGTGCCAGTAGTATAGCGACCCGGGGAGGCAATCAGCCCCAGCATTTT	CASSIATRGGNQPQHF
TRBV6-1	TRBJ2-4	TRBD2	NA	TGTGCCAGCAGTGGGGGACTAGCGGGCAAAAACATTCAGTACTTC	CASSGGLAGKNIQYF
TRBV20-1	TRBJ2-5	NA	once	TGCAGTGCTCAGACTTTAGAGACCCAGTACTTC	CSAQTLETQYF
TRBV5-5	TRBJ1-5	NA	NA	TGTGCCAGCAGCTTGGGCGGGAGCGTTAATCAGCCCCAGCATTTT	CASSLGGSVNQPQHF